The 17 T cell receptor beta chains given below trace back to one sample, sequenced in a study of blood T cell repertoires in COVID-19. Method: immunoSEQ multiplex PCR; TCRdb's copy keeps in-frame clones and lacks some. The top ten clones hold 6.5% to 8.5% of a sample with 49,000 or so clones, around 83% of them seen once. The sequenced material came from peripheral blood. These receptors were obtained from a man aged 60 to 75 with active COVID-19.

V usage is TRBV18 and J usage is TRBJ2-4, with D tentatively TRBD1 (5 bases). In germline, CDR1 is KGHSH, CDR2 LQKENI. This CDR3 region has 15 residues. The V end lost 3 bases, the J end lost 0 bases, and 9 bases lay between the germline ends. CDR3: CASSPDILAKNIQYF. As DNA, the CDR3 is TGTGCCAGCTCACCGGACATACTAGCCAAAAACATTCAGTACTTC.

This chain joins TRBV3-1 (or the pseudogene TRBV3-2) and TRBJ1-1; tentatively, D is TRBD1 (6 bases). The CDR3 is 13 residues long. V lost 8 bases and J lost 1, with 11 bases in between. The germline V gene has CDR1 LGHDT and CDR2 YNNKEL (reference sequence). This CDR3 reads CASCTGQNTEAFF. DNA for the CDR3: TGTGCCAGCTGTACAGGGCAGAACACTGAAGCTTTCTTT.

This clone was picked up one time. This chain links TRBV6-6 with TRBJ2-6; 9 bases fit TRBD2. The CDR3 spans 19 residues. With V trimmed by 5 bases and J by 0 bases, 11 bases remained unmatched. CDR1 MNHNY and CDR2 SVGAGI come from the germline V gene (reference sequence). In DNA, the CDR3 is TGTGCCAGCAGTCCAGAACCTCTAGCGGGAACCTCTGGGGCCAACGTCCTGACTTTC. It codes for CASSPEPLAGTSGANVLTF.

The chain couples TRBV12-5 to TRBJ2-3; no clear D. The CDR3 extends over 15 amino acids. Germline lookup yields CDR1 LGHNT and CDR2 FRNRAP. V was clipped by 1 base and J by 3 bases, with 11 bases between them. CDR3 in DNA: TGTGCTAGTGGTTTGGGAGTCCTTCCAACAGATACGCAGTATTTT. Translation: CASGLGVLPTDTQYF.

The CDR3 sequence: CASSYGQGPTEAFF. The CDR3 bases are TGTGCCAGCAGCTACGGACAGGGGCCGACTGAAGCTTTCTTT. V is TRBV11-1 and J is TRBJ1-1; 9 positions match TRBD1. CDR3 size: 14 residues. Looked up from germline, CDR1 is SGHAT and CDR2 is FQDESV (reference sequence). The ends lost 4 bases at V and 5 bases at J; junction bases unmatched: 5.

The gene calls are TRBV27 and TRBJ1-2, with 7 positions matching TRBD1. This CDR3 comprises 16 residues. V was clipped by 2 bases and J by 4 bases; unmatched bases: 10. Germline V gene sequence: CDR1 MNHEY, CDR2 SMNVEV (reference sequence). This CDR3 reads CASSLAGAGGLYGYTF. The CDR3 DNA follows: TGTGCCAGCAGTTTAGCAGGGGCAGGGGGACTCTATGGCTACACCTTC.

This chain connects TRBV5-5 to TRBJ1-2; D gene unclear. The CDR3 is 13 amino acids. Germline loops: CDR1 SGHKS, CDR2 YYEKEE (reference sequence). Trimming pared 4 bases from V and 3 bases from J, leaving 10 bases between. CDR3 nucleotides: TGTGCCAGCAGCAACCGACAAGACTATGGCTACACCTTC. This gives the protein CASSNRQDYGYTF.

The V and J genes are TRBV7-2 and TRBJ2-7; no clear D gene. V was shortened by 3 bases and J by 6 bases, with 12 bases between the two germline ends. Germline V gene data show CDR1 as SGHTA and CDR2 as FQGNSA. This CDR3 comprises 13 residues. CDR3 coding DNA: TGTGCCAGCAGCTTTATTGATGCAGGCGAGCAGTACTTC. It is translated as CASSFIDAGEQYF.

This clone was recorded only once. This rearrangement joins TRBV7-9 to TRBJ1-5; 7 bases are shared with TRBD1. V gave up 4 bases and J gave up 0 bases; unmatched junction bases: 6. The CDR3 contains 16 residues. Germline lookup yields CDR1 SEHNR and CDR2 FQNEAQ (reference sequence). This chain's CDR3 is CASSSGQEYSNQPQHF. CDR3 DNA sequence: TGTGCCAGCAGCTCCGGACAGGAATATAGCAATCAGCCCCAGCATTTT.

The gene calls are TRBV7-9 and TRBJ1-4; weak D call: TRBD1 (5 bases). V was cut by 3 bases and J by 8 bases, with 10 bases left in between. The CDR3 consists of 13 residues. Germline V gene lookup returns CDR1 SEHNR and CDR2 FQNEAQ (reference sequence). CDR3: CASSLGGNEKLFF. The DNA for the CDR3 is TGTGCCAGCAGCTTGGGGGGGAACGAAAAACTGTTTTTT.

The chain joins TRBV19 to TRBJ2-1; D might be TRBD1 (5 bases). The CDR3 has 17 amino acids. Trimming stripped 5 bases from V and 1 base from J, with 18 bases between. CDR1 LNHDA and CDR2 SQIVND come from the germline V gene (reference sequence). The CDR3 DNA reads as TGTGCCAGTAGTGGCGAAACGACAGTTTTTTCCTACAATGAGCAGTTCTTC. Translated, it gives CASSGETTVFSYNEQFF. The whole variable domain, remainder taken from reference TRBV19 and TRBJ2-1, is DGGITQSPKYLFRKEGQNVTLSCEQNLNHDAMYWYRQDPGQGLRLIYYSQIVNDFQKGDIAEGYSVSREKKESFPLTVTSAQKNPTAFYLCASSGETTVFSYNEQFFGPGTRLTVL.

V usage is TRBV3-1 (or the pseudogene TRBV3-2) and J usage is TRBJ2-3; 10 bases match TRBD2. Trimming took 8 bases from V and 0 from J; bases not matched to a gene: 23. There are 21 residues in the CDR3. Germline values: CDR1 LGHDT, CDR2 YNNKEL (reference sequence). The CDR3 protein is CASGSTNSKPGLARSTDTQYF. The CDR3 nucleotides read TGTGCCAGCGGATCGACGAACTCTAAACCGGGACTAGCGAGGAGCACAGATACGCAGTATTTT.

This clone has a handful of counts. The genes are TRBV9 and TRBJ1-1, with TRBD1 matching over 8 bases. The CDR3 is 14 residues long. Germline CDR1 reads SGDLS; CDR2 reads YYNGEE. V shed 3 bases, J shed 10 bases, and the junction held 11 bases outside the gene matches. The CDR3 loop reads CASSANLGTGGAFF. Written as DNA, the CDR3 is TGTGCCAGCAGCGCAAACCTCGGGACAGGAGGAGCTTTCTTT.

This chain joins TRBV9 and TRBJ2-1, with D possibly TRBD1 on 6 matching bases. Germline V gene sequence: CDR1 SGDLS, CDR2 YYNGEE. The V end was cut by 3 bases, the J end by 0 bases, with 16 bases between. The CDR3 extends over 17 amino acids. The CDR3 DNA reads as TGTGCCAGCAGCGCCAGGGACGCAGGGGCCTCCTACAATGAGCAGTTCTTC. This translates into CASSARDAGASYNEQFF.

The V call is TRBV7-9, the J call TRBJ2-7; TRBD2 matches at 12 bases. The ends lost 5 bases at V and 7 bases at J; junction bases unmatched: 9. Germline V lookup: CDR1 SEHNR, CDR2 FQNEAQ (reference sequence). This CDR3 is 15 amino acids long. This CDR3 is CASSTGTSGLREQYF. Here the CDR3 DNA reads TGTGCCAGCAGCACCGGGACTAGCGGGCTCAGGGAGCAGTACTTC.

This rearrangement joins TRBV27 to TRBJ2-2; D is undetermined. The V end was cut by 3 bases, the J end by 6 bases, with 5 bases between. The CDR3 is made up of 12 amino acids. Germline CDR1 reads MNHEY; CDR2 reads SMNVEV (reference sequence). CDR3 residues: CASSFSSGELFF. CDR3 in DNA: TGTGCCAGCAGTTTCAGTTCCGGGGAGCTGTTTTTT.

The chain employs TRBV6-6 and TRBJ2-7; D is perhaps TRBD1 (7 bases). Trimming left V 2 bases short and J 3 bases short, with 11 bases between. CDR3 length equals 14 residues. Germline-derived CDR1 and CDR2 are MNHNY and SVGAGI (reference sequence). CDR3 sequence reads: CASSYAGQSYEQYF. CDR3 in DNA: TGTGCCAGCAGTTACGCGGGACAGAGCTACGAGCAGTACTTC.